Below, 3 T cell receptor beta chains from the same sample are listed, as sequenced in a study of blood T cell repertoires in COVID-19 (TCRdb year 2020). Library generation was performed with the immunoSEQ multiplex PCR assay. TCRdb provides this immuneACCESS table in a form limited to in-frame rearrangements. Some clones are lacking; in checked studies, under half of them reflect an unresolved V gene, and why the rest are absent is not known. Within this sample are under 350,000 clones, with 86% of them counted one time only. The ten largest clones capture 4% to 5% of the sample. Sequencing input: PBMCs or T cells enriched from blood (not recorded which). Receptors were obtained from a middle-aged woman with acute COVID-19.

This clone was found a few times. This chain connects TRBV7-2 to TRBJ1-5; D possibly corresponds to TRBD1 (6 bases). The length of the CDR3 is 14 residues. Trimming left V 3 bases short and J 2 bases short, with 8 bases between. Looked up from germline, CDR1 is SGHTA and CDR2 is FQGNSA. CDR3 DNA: TGTGCCAGCAGCTTCAGGGGCGGCAATCAGCCCCAGCATTTT. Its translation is CASSFRGGNQPQHF.

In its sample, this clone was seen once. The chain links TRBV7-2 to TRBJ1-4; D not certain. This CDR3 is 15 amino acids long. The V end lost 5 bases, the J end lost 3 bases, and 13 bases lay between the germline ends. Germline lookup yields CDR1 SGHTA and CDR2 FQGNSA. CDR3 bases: TGTGCCAGCAGCCCCCACCCTGCGGCTAATGAAAAACTGTTTTTT. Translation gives CASSPHPAANEKLFF.

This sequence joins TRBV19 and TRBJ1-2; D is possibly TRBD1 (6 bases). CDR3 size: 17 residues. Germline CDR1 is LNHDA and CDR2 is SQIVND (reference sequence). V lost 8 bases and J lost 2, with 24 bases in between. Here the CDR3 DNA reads TGTGCCAGTGGAAGACTTGCCTCAGGGGAAGGGAACTATGGCTACACCTTC. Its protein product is CASGRLASGEGNYGYTF.